This record covers a single T cell receptor (beta chain). This clone appeared a few times. No antigen is known for it. Within one base of it there is no much larger clone, and no base qualities were kept. In the prospective study, participants were about 18 to 95 years old, resided in 20 to 30 geographic areas of the United States, and were enrolled through a virtual design. To assign participants to cohorts, the prospective study relied on clinical history that participants themselves reported in a screening survey and a study questionnaire. A participant counted as exposed if, within 2 weeks of entering the study, that participant had been in contact with someone who had a PCR-confirmed or clinician-diagnosed COVID-19 case. In the prospective study, mobile phlebotomists collected whole blood, serum and a nasopharyngeal or oropharyngeal swab from each participant. Over a 2-month period, participants in the prospective study had the option of providing additional blood draws and questionnaires. Prospective study blood samples were shipped either frozen or at room temperature before DNA extraction.

The sample comes from a study of blood T cell repertoires in COVID-19 (dated by TCRdb to the early 2020s). Background for the entire study: The collaborator samples originated in the United States, Italy and Spain and spanned the acute and convalescent phases of COVID-19. The prospective study material was composed of cDNA or gDNA derived from T cells, B-cell-depleted T cells, or PBMCs. Deeply sampled blood TCRbeta repertoires from subjects exposed to, actively infected with, or recovered from COVID-19 were included in the dataset. The repertoires were made available in a free public database intended to serve as a resource for research on the immune response to SARS-CoV-2. Samples were obtained from the ongoing ImmuneRACE study (first 160 participants) and from 1,254 subjects provided by 6 global collaborators. A de-identified subject ID, COVID-19 status, age in years and sex were almost always included in the sample metadata. HLA class I and class II types, where available, came from metadata supplied by the sample provider rather than from assay-based typing.

The full study reports these points: The quantity of clinical and demographic metadata differed by source and by participant and was supplied without curation.

The immunoSEQ Assay, a bias-controlled multiplex PCR, was used to amplify TCRbeta CDR3 regions from genomic DNA. Per the original workflow: The number of nucleated cells in each sample was estimated by amplification of reference gene primers within the assay. To quantify the absolute abundance of each unique TCRbeta CDR3 rearrangement, sequence reads were collapsed and filtered. Productive Simpson clonality was computed per sample as the square root of Simpson's diversity index over productive rearrangements. Here the immuneACCESS table is served through TCRdb, limited to in-frame sequences with V and J called. Missing clones are a known gap in these copies; in checked studies unresolved V genes cover under half, and the rest lacks a known reason. D and trimming were read from the DNA, whereas the V and J calls and clone size are those reported in that table. A total of 250,000 to 300,000 clones appear in this sample, roughly 80% of them only once. Approximately 5% of the sample is in the top ten clones.

The sequence came from a middle-aged man who had been exposed to COVID-19. The specimen was PBMCs or T cells enriched from blood (not recorded which).

The CDR3 loop reads CASSPGQYTGELFF. The DNA sequence is as follows: TGCGCCAGCAGCCCCGGACAGTATACCGGGGAGCTGTTTTTT. In this chain, TRBV5-1 is recombined with TRBJ2-2; possibly the D gene is TRBD1, per 6 matching bases. Measured from the cysteine to the phenylalanine, the CDR3 is 14 residues long. Only the CDR3 DNA stays, 42 bases, in frame from base 1. V is cut by 4 bases and J by 5 bases, and the space between the germline ends is 12 bases. The germline V gene supplies CDR1 SGHRS and CDR2 YFSETQ.